This T cell receptor (beta chain) was identified during a study of vaccination and CD4 T cells after COVID-19. About the research overall: Convalescent donors were composed of six males and four females, of whom two were Hispanic.

This CDR3 is 15 amino acids long. V dropped 5 bases and J dropped 0 bases, with 14 bases sitting between them. Germline lookup yields CDR1 SGHVS and CDR2 FQNEAQ. Broader study findings: When vaccine-specific clones from convalescent patients were examined, 304 of 307 were spike mono-reactive.

In this sample, this clonotype turned up a few times. The antigen is not known. Each CDR3 protein gets one entry after TCRdb re-called the PCR reads with MiXCR. Among 20,000 to 25,000 distinct CDR3 sequences, about three fifths were seen once, and the ten largest hold approximately 1.1%. The chain is built from TRBV7-8 and TRBJ2-7; D could derive from TRBD1 or TRBD2 (5 bases each). The sequence derives from a human donor who had recovered from COVID-19. The starting material was CD4+ T cells from blood, obtained before SARS-CoV-2 vaccination. The CDR3 bases are TGTGCCAGCAGCGCCCACGGGGCCCTCTCCTACGAGCAGTACTTC. Protein sequence: CASSAHGALSYEQYF. Variable domain in full (rest from reference TRBV7-8 and TRBJ2-7): GAGVSQSPRYKVAKRGQDVALRCDPISGHVSLFWYQQALGQGPEFLTYFQNEAQLDKSGLPSDRFFAERPEGSVSTLKIQRTQQEDSAVYLCASSAHGALSYEQYFGPGTRLTVT.